This TCR beta chain was retrieved from a study of T cells in localized non-small cell lung cancer. Study-wide findings and caveats: Adjacent uninvolved lung had the highest clonality, suggesting focused antigen responses. Paired adjacent lung recovered a median roughly 60 of the top 100 tumor clones.

Sequencing used immunoSEQ multiplex PCR; TCRdb keeps in-frame clones, though not all of them. The data contain tens of thousands of clones, around four fifths of them singletons. This clone was detected a few times. Its antigen remains unidentified. The V segment lost 7 bases and the J segment 9 bases; nucleotides outside the gene matches: 9. Germline V gene lookup returns CDR1 SGHTS and CDR2 YDEGEE. The CDR3 runs 12 residues. Specimen: peripheral blood, collected before any cancer treatment. The chain is built from TRBV5-8 and TRBJ2-7, with 8 bases fitting TRBD1. The TCR comes from a male donor at least 60 years old with stage II squamous cell lung carcinoma. The CDR3 DNA sequence: TGTGCCAGCCGCAGACAGGGGCCAGGGCAGTACTTC. Residues: CASRRQGPGQYF.